The 8 T cell receptor beta chains in this list originate from one sample, sequenced in a study of T cells expressing NK-cell markers. TCRdb re-called the 5' RACE reads; every CDR3 protein appears as one record, without DNA. This table holds 200,000 to 300,000 distinct CDR3 sequences. Source material: blood T cells: a sorted CD56 or NKG2C T cell subset, CD4+ or CD8+ T cells, or bulk PBMC T cells (not recorded which). These receptors were taken from a man aged 18 to 29 in good health.

V gene TRBV20-1 combines with J gene TRBJ2-3; TCRdb proposes TRBD1, but this gene call is untestable without DNA. The CDR3 is 15 residues long. Germline V gene lookup returns CDR1 DFQATT and CDR2 SNEGSKA (reference sequence). CDR3: CSATGTISSTDTQYF.

The V gene is TRBV4-1, the J gene TRBJ2-1. The CDR3 loop spans 14 amino acids. Per germline, CDR1 MGHRA and CDR2 YSYEKL. The chain's CDR3 is CASSQGPKHNEQFF.

The chain couples TRBV20-1 to TRBJ2-5; TCRdb picks TRBD2, but there is no DNA to check that call. Per germline, CDR1 DFQATT and CDR2 SNEGSKA (reference sequence). The CDR3 runs 14 residues. CDR3 residues: CSAVGTSTGETQYF.

The CDR3 protein is CASSRGTGDGQYF. The chain combines TRBV7-2 with TRBJ2-7; no DNA is available, so the TRBD1 call from TCRdb remains unchecked. Per the germline V gene, CDR1 is SGHTA and CDR2 is FQGNSA. The CDR3 has 13 amino acids. The whole variable domain, filled in from reference TRBV7-2 and TRBJ2-7, reads GAGVSQSPSNKVTEKGKDVELRCDPISGHTALYWYRQSLGQGLEFLIYFQGNSAPDKSGLPSDRFSAERTGGSVSTLTIQRTQQEDSAVYLCASSRGTGDGQYFGPGTRLTVT.

CDR3 region: CSCRGSGRNTGELFF. The rearrangement joins TRBV29-1 to TRBJ2-2; TCRdb names TRBD2, which stays unverified in the absence of DNA. Germline lookup yields CDR1 SQVTM and CDR2 ANQGSEA. This CDR3 spans 15 amino acids.

V usage is TRBV20-1 and J usage is TRBJ1-2; no DNA is available, so the TRBD1 call from TCRdb remains unchecked. Germline CDR1 and CDR2: DFQATT and SNEGSKA (reference sequence). This CDR3 has 12 amino acids. CDR3 protein: CSARKQGGGYTF.

The V and J genes are TRBV12-3 or TRBV12-4 and TRBJ1-5. This CDR3 has 15 residues. This CDR3 is CASSLHLGSNQPQHF.

The chain carries TRBV20-1 and TRBJ2-1; the TCRdb call, TRBD1, lacks DNA for checking. The germline gives CDR1 DFQATT, CDR2 SNEGSKA (reference sequence). This CDR3 has 15 amino acids. CDR3: CSAGEPQGAMHEQFF.